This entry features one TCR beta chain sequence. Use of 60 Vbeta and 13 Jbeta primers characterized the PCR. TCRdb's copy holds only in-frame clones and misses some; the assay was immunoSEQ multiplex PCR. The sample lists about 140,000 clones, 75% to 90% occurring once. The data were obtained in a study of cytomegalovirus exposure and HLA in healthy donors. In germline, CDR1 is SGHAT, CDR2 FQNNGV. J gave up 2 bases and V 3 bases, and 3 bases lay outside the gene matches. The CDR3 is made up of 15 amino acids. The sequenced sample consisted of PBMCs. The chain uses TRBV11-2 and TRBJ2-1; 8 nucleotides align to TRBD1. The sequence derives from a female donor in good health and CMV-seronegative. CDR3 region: CASSFGQGPYNEQFF. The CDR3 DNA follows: TGTGCCAGCAGCTTTGGACAGGGTCCCTACAATGAGCAGTTCTTC.